Sequencing of this T cell receptor beta chain was carried out in a study of T cell responses to AZD1222 COVID-19 vaccine. Study results and limitations: Repertoire collection took place solely once the T cell response had peaked. Once two AZD1222 doses were given, Spike-specific TCR breadth and depth went up.

Analysis merged second doses at about 4 or about 12 weeks. As for this clone: Its antigen is unidentified.

Some clones are missing from TCRdb's copy, which holds only in-frame ones; the method was immunoSEQ multiplex PCR. Counted here are under 200,000 clones, 88% occurring once; the ten biggest clones make up around 26%. The sample here was peripheral blood, taken 28 days after the second AZD1222 dose. The clonotype comes from an adult who received the AZD1222 COVID-19 vaccine.

This CDR3 is CASSPGQGFEKLFF. As DNA, the CDR3 is TGTGCCAGCAGCCCAGGACAGGGTTTTGAAAAACTGTTTTTT. This sequence joins TRBV11-2 and TRBJ1-4; 8 bases line up with TRBD1. This CDR3 contains 14 residues. V was pared by 5 bases and J by 7 bases, with 6 bases of the junction left unmatched. Germline V gene lookup returns CDR1 SGHAT and CDR2 FQNNGV. The complete variable domain, with remaining parts taken from reference TRBV11-2 and TRBJ1-4, reads EAGVAQSPRYKIIEKRQSVAFWCNPISGHATLYWYQQILGQGPKLLIQFQNNGVVDDSQLPKDRFSAERLKGVDSTLKIQPAKLEDSAVYLCASSPGQGFEKLFFGSGTQLSVL.